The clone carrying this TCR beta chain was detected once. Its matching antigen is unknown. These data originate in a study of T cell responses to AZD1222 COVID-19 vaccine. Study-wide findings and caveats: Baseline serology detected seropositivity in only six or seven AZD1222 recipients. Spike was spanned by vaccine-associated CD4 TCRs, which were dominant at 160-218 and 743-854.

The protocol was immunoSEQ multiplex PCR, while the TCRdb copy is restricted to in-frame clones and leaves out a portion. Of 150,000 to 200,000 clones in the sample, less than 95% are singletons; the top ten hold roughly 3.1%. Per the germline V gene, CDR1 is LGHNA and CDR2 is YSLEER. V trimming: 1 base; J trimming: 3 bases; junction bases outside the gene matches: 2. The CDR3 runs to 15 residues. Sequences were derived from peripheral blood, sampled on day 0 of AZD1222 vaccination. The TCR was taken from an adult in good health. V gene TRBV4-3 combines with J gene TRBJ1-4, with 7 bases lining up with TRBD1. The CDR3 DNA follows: TGCGCCAGCAGCCAAGGGACAGGCGCTAATGAAAAACTGTTTTTT. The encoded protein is CASSQGTGANEKLFF.